This T cell receptor (beta chain) was sequenced in a study of post-analysis software for immune sequencing data. Study as a whole: Several disease courses (relapsing-remitting, secondary progressive and progressive-relapsing) of multiple sclerosis were included.

Study-wide results and limits: Batch-mates among the samples co-clustered strongly by F measure. Elevated frequency relative to controls characterized several TRBV segments in patients, TRBV5-6, TRBV5-1 and TRBV20-1 among them. Controls had significantly higher normalized Chao1 diversity than multiple sclerosis patients.

Worth noting for this clonotype: Antigen unknown.

Each TCR beta cDNA library carried unique molecular identifiers. Around 500,000 cDNA molecules were obtained per 1 to 10 million input T cells. One entry per CDR3 protein results from TCRdb running MiXCR on the PCR reads. The sample has 750,000 to 950,000 distinct CDR3 sequences; around 53% are singletons. CDR3 size: 16 residues. V lost 0 bases and J lost 5; bases outside the gene matches: 7. Per the germline V gene, CDR1 is SGHRS and CDR2 is YFSETQ. The sequencing input was blood. The genes are TRBV5-1 and TRBJ2-5; 10 bases map to TRBD2. This sequence originates from a girl aged 5 to 17 with multiple sclerosis. The CDR3 here is CASSLVPSGGGETQYF. CDR3 sequence (DNA): TGCGCCAGCAGCTTGGTCCCTAGCGGGGGAGGCGAGACCCAGTACTTC.